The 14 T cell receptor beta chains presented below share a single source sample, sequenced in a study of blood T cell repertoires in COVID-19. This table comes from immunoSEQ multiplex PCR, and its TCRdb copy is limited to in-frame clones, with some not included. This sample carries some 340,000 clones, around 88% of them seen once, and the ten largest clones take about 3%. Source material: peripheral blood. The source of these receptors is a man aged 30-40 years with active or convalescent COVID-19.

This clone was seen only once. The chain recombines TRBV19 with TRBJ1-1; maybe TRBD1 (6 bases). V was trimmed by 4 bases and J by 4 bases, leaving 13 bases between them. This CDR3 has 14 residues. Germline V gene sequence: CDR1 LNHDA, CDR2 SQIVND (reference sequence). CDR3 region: CASSKQGGSTEAFF. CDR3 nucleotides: TGTGCCAGTAGTAAACAGGGTGGGAGCACTGAAGCTTTCTTT.

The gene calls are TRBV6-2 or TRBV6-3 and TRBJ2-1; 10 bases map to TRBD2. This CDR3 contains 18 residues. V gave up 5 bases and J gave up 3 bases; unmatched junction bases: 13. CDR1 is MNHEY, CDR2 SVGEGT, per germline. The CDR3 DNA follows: TGTGCCAGCAGTCTCACTAGCGGGGCCACTACTTACTACAATGAGCAGTTCTTC. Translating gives CASSLTSGATTYYNEQFF.

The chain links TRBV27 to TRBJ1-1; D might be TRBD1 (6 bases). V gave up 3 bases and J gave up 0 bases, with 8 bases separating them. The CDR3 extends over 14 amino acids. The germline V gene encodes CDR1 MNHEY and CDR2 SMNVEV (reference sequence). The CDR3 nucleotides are TGTGCCAGCAGTTTCAACAGGGTGAACACTGAAGCTTTCTTT. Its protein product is CASSFNRVNTEAFF.

This CDR3 reads CASSSPGGAYEQYF. For the CDR3, the DNA is TGTGCCAGCAGTTCCCCGGGGGGGGCCTACGAGCAGTACTTC. The chain carries TRBV27 and TRBJ2-7; 8 bases are a match to TRBD2. Germline loops: CDR1 MNHEY, CDR2 SMNVEV (reference sequence). The CDR3 length is 14 residues. Germline trimming cut 4 bases from V and 2 bases from J; bases unmatched to any gene: 4.

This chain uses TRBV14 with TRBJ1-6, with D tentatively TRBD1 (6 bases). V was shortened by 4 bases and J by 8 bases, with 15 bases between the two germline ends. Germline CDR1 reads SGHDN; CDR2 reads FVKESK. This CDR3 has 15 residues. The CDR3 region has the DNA TGTGCCAGCAGCCTCTCGGGGGGGCTGGATTCACCCCTCCACTTT. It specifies CASSLSGGLDSPLHF.

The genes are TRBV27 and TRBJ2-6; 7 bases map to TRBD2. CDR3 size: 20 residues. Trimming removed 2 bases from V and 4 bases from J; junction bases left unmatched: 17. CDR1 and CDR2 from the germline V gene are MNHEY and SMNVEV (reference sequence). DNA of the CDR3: TGTGCCAGCAGTTTAATATTTCCCCTCCGGGAGGCTACGGGGGCCAACGTCCTGACTTTC. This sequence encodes CASSLIFPLREATGANVLTF.

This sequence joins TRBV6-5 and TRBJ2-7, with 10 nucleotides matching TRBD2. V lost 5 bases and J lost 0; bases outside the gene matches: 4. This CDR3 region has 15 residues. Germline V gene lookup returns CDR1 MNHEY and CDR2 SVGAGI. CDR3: CASSTGLAISYEQYF. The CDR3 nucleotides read TGTGCCAGCAGTACGGGACTAGCGATCTCCTACGAGCAGTACTTC.

In DNA form, the CDR3 reads TGTGCCAGCAGCTCCTATCAGGCAGTCAACTACGAGCAGTACTTC. Amino acid sequence: CASSSYQAVNYEQYF. The chain couples TRBV7-7 to TRBJ2-7; the D is unclear. V lost 4 bases and J lost 3, with 16 bases in between. The CDR3 is made up of 15 amino acids. Germline CDR1 reads SSHAT; CDR2 reads FNYEAQ (reference sequence).

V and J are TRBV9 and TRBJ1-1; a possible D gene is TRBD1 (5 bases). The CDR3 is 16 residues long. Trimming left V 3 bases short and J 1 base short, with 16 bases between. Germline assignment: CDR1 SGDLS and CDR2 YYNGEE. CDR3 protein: CASSETSITGNTEAFF. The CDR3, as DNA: TGTGCCAGCAGCGAAACGTCGATAACAGGGAACACTGAAGCTTTCTTT.

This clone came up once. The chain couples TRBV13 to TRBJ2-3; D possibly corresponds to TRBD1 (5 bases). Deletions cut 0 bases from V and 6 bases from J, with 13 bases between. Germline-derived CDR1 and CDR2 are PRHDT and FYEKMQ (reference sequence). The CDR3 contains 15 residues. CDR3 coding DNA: TGTGCCAGCAGCTTAGGGTGGGGTGGGGCGGATACGCAGTATTTT. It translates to CASSLGWGGADTQYF.

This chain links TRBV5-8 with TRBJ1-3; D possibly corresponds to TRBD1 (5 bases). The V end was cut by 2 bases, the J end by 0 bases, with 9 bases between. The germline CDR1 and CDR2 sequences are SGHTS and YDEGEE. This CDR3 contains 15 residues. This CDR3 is CASSFQGYSGNTIYF. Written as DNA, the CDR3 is TGTGCCAGCAGCTTCCAGGGTTACTCTGGAAACACCATATATTTT.

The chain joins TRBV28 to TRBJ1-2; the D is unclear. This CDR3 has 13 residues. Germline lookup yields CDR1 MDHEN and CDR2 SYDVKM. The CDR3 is CVIANRRDYGYTF. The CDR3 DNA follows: TGTGTGATAGCTAATCGTCGCGACTATGGCTACACCTTC.

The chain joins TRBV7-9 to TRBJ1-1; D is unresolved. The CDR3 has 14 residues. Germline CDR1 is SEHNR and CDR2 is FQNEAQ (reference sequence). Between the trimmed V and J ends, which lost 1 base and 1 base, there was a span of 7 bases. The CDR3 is CASSLVQENTEAFF. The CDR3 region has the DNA TGTGCCAGCAGCTTAGTACAAGAGAACACTGAAGCTTTCTTT.

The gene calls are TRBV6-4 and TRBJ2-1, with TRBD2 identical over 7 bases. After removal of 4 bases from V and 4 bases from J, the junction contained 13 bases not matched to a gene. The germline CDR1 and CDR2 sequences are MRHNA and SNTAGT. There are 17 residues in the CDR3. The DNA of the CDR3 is TGTGCCAGCAGTGGCTCCCCGGGACTACGAGATTACAATGAGCAGTTCTTC. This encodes CASSGSPGLRDYNEQFF.